These 20 T cell receptor beta chains were all obtained from the same sample, sequenced in a study of breast tumors, draining lymph nodes, adjacent tissues. One entry per CDR3 protein results from TCRdb running MiXCR on the multiplex PCR reads. The profile shows under 300,000 distinct CDR3 sequences, less than 40% of them singletons. Axillary draining lymph nodes of breast cancer patients supplied the node samples. Sequencing input: axillary lymph node tissue. The receptors derive from a female donor with breast cancer. Some clones in this sample may be carry-over from other donors' samples.

This clonotype came up many times. The chain recombines TRBV19 with TRBJ1-3; D perhaps matches TRBD1 (6 bases). V was clipped by 8 bases and J by 0 bases, with 14 bases between them. Germline-derived CDR1 and CDR2 are LNHDA and SQIVND (reference sequence). CDR3 size: 15 residues. The chain's CDR3 is CASSETGNSGNTIYF. The CDR3 DNA reads as TGTGCCAGTTCCGAAACAGGGAACTCTGGAAACACCATATATTTT.

This clonotype was recorded a few times. The CDR3 DNA is TGCAGTGCTAAATGGGGTGGAGAGACCCAGTACTTC. Translating it yields CSAKWGGETQYF. The V gene is TRBV20-1, the J gene TRBJ2-5; no clear D gene. V was cut by 4 bases and J by 4 bases, with 10 bases left in between. This CDR3 comprises 12 residues. Germline V lookup: CDR1 DFQATT, CDR2 SNEGSKA (reference sequence).

This clonotype appeared a few times. A much larger clone lies one base from this, so it may be a read error. The rearrangement uses TRBV6-6 and TRBJ2-3; D is perhaps TRBD2 (5 bases). The CDR3 is made up of 14 amino acids. Germline values: CDR1 MNHNY, CDR2 SVGAGI (reference sequence). V dropped 2 bases and J dropped 8 bases, with 14 bases sitting between them. CDR3 loop: CASSYEDWSGTQYF. The CDR3 region has the DNA TGTGCCAGCAGTTACGAGGACTGGTCAGGTACGCAGTATTTT.

This clonotype was counted ten times or more. The rearrangement links TRBV7-9 to TRBJ2-3; unclear D gene. Germline V gene lookup returns CDR1 SEHNR and CDR2 FQNEAQ (reference sequence). The CDR3 is 15 residues long. V shed 5 bases and J shed 5 bases, with 17 bases lying between them. This CDR3 reads CASSLTGSSGDTQYF. For the CDR3, the DNA is TGTGCCAGCAGCCTAACCGGGTCGAGTGGAGATACGCAGTATTTT.

This sequence joins TRBV6-5 and TRBJ2-6; 11 nucleotides agree with TRBD2. Germline CDR1 MNHEY, CDR2 SVGAGI. This CDR3 spans 18 amino acids. V gave up 9 bases and J gave up 1 base; unmatched junction bases: 11. The CDR3 sequence is CARRLAGPIPSGANVLTF. The CDR3 DNA sequence: TGTGCCAGAAGACTAGCGGGACCGATCCCGTCTGGGGCCAACGTCCTGACTTTC.

This clonotype was detected ten times or more. The genes are TRBV6-6 and TRBJ2-7, with 10 bases aligning to TRBD1. V trimming: 7 bases; J trimming: 5 bases; junction bases outside the gene matches: 8. Germline CDR1 is MNHNY and CDR2 is SVGAGI (reference sequence). This CDR3 spans 14 amino acids. CDR3 sequence reads: CASTLGTGAHEQYF. In DNA form, the CDR3 reads TGTGCCAGCACTTTGGGGACAGGGGCCCACGAGCAGTACTTC.

This clonotype was seen at least ten times. The chain couples TRBV19 to TRBJ2-3; TRBD1 aligns across 7 bases. The CDR3 is 16 residues long. Germline-derived CDR1 and CDR2 are LNHDA and SQIVND (reference sequence). With 1 base clipped from V and 0 bases from J, the junction kept 4 bases outside the gene matches. In nucleotides, the CDR3 is TGTGCCAGTAGTATAGCGGTACAGGGGAGCACAGATACGCAGTATTTT. It encodes CASSIAVQGSTDTQYF.

This clonotype was recorded at least ten times. This chain joins TRBV20-1 and TRBJ2-5, with D possibly TRBD2 on 5 matching bases. V was shortened by 6 bases and J by 5 bases, with 13 bases between the two germline ends. The CDR3 contains 12 residues. Germline values: CDR1 DFQATT, CDR2 SNEGSKA (reference sequence). CDR3 sequence (DNA): TGCAGTGCCGGTCGGGAATCGGAGACCCAGTACTTC. This sequence encodes CSAGRESETQYF.

This clonotype was counted at least ten times. V and J are TRBV7-2 and TRBJ2-1; 8 nucleotides match TRBD1. After removal of 1 base from V and 1 base from J, the junction contained 3 bases not matched to a gene. The CDR3 extends over 16 amino acids. Looked up from germline, CDR1 is SGHTA and CDR2 is FQGNSA. CDR3 in amino acids: CASSLGGTGSYNEQFF. The CDR3 nucleotides read TGTGCCAGCAGCTTAGGTGGGACAGGTTCCTACAATGAGCAGTTCTTC.

On this clonotype: This may arise from a read error, as a much more abundant clone is one base away. J is TRBJ2-5 and V is TRBV7-2, with 7 positions matching TRBD1. The CDR3 covers 15 residues. Germline lookup yields CDR1 SGHTA and CDR2 FQGNSA. CDR3 coding DNA: TGTGCCAGCAGCTTAGGAGGGGGCAGGCAAGAGACCCAGCACTTC. Encoded protein: CASSLGGGRQETQHF.

V gene TRBV24-1 combines with J gene TRBJ1-2; D ambiguous. V was clipped by 3 bases and J by 4 bases, with 8 bases between them. CDR3 length: 13 residues. Looked up from germline, CDR1 is KGHDR and CDR2 is SFDVKD. The CDR3 DNA follows: TGTGCCACCAGTGATAAGGGTAGCTATGGCTACACCTTC. Protein sequence: CATSDKGSYGYTF.

The CDR3 bases are TGTGCCACCAGTGAAGGGGGAAAACTGTTTTTT. It encodes CATSEGGKLFF. This chain links TRBV24-1 with TRBJ1-4, with TRBD1 as a possible D gene (6 bases). The CDR3 is 11 amino acids. The germline V gene encodes CDR1 KGHDR and CDR2 SFDVKD. V was cut by 4 bases and J by 10 bases, with 6 bases left in between.

This clonotype occurred many times. This chain links TRBV5-6 with TRBJ2-7, with 7 positions matching TRBD2. J was trimmed by 1 base and V by 4 bases; bases with no gene match: 11. The CDR3 loop spans 16 amino acids. From germline, CDR1 is SGHDT and CDR2 YYEEEE. The CDR3 loop reads CASSRGAGDGSYEQYF. Here the CDR3 DNA reads TGTGCCAGCAGCCGTGGGGCGGGAGATGGTTCCTACGAGCAGTACTTC. Together with reference TRBV5-6 and TRBJ2-7, the CDR3 gives the full variable domain: DAGVTQSPTHLIKTRGQQVTLRCSPKSGHDTVSWYQQALGQGPQFIFQYYEEEERQRGNFPDRFSGHQFPNYSSELNVNALLLGDSALYLCASSRGAGDGSYEQYFGPGTRLTVT.

In this sample, this clonotype turned up a few times. The missing conserved phenylalanine or tryptophan at the end of this CDR3 makes a read error likely. J is TRBJ1-5 and V is TRBV20-1, with D maybe TRBD1 (5 bases). The CDR3 covers 12 residues. Trimming cost V 6 bases and J 4 bases, with 10 bases left between them. Germline-derived CDR1 and CDR2 are DFQATT and SNEGSKA (reference sequence). The DNA for the CDR3 is TGCAGTGCAAGACGGGGGAATCAGCCCCAGCATGGT. Encoded protein: CSARRGNQPQHG.

J is TRBJ2-5 and V is TRBV2, with unresolved D. The CDR3 covers 13 residues. V lost 6 bases and J 9 bases, leaving 17 bases between the germline ends. Per the germline V gene, CDR1 is SNHLY and CDR2 is FYNNEI. In nucleotides, the CDR3 is TGTGCCAGCAGCTTAGGGCCTCGGCAGCCCCAGTACTTC. Translated: CASSLGPRQPQYF.

Ten or more counts support this clonotype. This chain connects TRBV2 to TRBJ1-5; the D gene is possibly TRBD1 (5 bases). Germline V gene data show CDR1 as SNHLY and CDR2 as FYNNEI. The germline V and J ends were trimmed by 6 bases and 3 bases, with 12 bases remaining between them. There are 14 residues in the CDR3. CDR3 region: CASSDDRFNQPQHF. Here the CDR3 DNA reads TGTGCCAGCAGCGATGACAGATTCAATCAGCCCCAGCATTTT. Full variable domain (missing parts from reference TRBV2 and TRBJ1-5): EPEVTQTPSHQVTQMGQEVILRCVPISNHLYFYWYRQILGQKVEFLVSFYNNEISEKSEIFDDQFSVERPDGSNFTLKIRSTKLEDSAMYFCASSDDRFNQPQHFGDGTRLSIL.

This clonotype was counted ten times or more. V and J are TRBV10-3 and TRBJ2-1; D remains ambiguous. V was pared by 3 bases and J by 5 bases, with 8 bases between. Per germline, CDR1 ENHRY and CDR2 SYGVKD. This CDR3 has 13 residues. The CDR3 nucleotides read TGTGCCATCAGTGATTATGGGAACAATGAGCAGTTCTTC. This sequence encodes CAISDYGNNEQFF.

The chain has TRBV7-9 and TRBJ1-2; TRBD1 might be the D (6 bases). The germline V gene has CDR1 SEHNR and CDR2 FQNEAQ (reference sequence). The CDR3 is 10 residues long. V was pared by 6 bases and J by 14 bases, with 13 bases between. The CDR3 DNA is TGTGCCAGCAGATGGACAGCTCATACCTTC. Translation: CASRWTAHTF.

Many counts were recorded for this clonotype. The V call is TRBV9, the J call TRBJ2-3; the match to TRBD2 covers 13 bases. The V gene's germline CDR1 is SGDLS and CDR2 YYNGEE. The trim removed 5 bases at V and 2 bases at J, leaving 8 bases unmatched. The CDR3 is made up of 17 amino acids. CDR3 sequence: CASSRTSGGRVTDTQYF. In DNA, the CDR3 is TGTGCCAGCAGTCGGACTAGCGGGGGAAGGGTCACAGATACGCAGTATTTT.

This clonotype was seen ten or more times. This chain links TRBV24-1 with TRBJ2-1, with D unclear. The CDR3 length is 17 residues. Trimming left V 4 bases short and J 0 bases short, with 15 bases between. The germline gives CDR1 KGHDR, CDR2 SFDVKD. The CDR3 region is CATSDPQVTSSYNEQFF. The CDR3 DNA reads as TGTGCCACCAGTGACCCCCAGGTTACCAGCTCCTACAATGAGCAGTTCTTC.